The 30 T cell receptor beta chains listed next were all sequenced from one sample in a study of CD8 T cells in Susac syndrome. It was with random hexamers that about 0.45 to 1 ug RNA was reverse transcribed. TCRdb used MiXCR to reprocess the immunoSEQ multiplex PCR reads, holding one entry per CDR3 protein. In the table there are 100,000 to 150,000 distinct CDR3 sequences, approximately 93% of which are singletons. Material: CD8+ T cells from PBMCs. These receptor sequences come from a human donor with multiple sclerosis.

The chain uses TRBV7-9 and TRBJ2-1; D may be TRBD1 (5 bases). CDR3 length: 15 amino acids. The V and J ends lost 4 bases and 2 bases respectively, with 12 bases between them. From germline, CDR1 is SEHNR and CDR2 FQNEAQ (reference sequence). CDR3 sequence: CASSSKTAPYNEQFF. As DNA, the CDR3 is TGTGCCAGCAGCTCCAAGACAGCCCCCTACAATGAGCAGTTCTTC. Drawing the rest from reference TRBV7-9 and TRBJ2-1, the complete variable domain is DTGVSQNPRHKITKRGQNVTFRCDPISEHNRLYWYRQTLGQGPEFLTYFQNEAQLEKSRLLSDRFSAERPKGSFSTLEIQRTEQGDSAMYLCASSSKTAPYNEQFFGPGTRLTVL.

The chain has TRBV12-3 or TRBV12-4 and TRBJ2-3; possible D gene TRBD2, 6 bases. The CDR3 covers 15 residues. V lost 5 bases and J lost 1, with 13 bases in between. CDR3 amino acids: CASSRGPGGTDTQYF. CDR3 sequence (DNA): TGTGCCAGCAGTCGGGGACCGGGAGGCACAGATACGCAGTATTTT.

The chain joins TRBV9 to TRBJ2-2; D is perhaps TRBD2 (5 bases). Per the germline V gene, CDR1 is SGDLS and CDR2 is YYNGEE. Trimming removed 0 bases at V and 3 bases at J, with 6 bases between. CDR3 length equals 14 residues. The CDR3 region has the DNA TGTGCCAGCAGCGTAGCGGGATACACCGGGGAGCTGTTTTTT. Translation: CASSVAGYTGELFF.

The V gene is TRBV11-2, the J gene TRBJ2-7; a possible D gene is TRBD1 (6 bases). V dropped 4 bases and J dropped 0 bases, with 7 bases sitting between them. The CDR3 is made up of 13 amino acids. CDR1 and CDR2 from the germline V gene are SGHAT and FQNNGV. CDR3 sequence: CASSWTVSYEQYF. The CDR3 nucleotides are TGTGCCAGCAGCTGGACAGTCTCCTACGAGCAGTACTTC. Full variable domain (remainder filled in from reference TRBV11-2 and TRBJ2-7): EAGVAQSPRYKIIEKRQSVAFWCNPISGHATLYWYQQILGQGPKLLIQFQNNGVVDDSQLPKDRFSAERLKGVDSTLKIQPAKLEDSAVYLCASSWTVSYEQYFGPGTRLTVT.

The chain combines TRBV4-1 with TRBJ2-1; 7 bases agree with TRBD2. The ends lost 3 bases at V and 8 bases at J; junction bases unmatched: 10. Germline V gene data show CDR1 as MGHRA and CDR2 as YSYEKL. This CDR3 region has 15 residues. CDR3 region: CASSHLRRESDEQFF. The CDR3 DNA sequence: TGCGCCAGCAGCCATTTAAGGCGGGAGAGCGATGAGCAGTTCTTC.

The chain recombines TRBV5-1 with TRBJ2-7; TRBD2 agrees at 7 bases. The CDR3 extends over 13 amino acids. CDR1 and CDR2 from the germline V gene are SGHRS and YFSETQ. With V trimmed by 1 base and J by 9 bases, 7 bases remained unmatched. The CDR3 DNA reads TGCGCCAGCAGCTTGTCGGGAGGAAATTGGCAGTACGTC. This translates into CASSLSGGNWQYV.

This clonotype was picked up a small number of times. V is TRBV7-9 and J is TRBJ2-7, with 10 bases identical to TRBD2. The CDR3 is 17 residues long. From germline, CDR1 is SEHNR and CDR2 FQNEAQ (reference sequence). V shed 4 bases and J 2 bases; nucleotides not matched to a gene: 11. This CDR3 reads CASSSPRPAGGTYEQYF. CDR3 DNA: TGTGCCAGCAGCTCTCCCCGGCCAGCGGGGGGGACCTACGAGCAGTACTTC.

The chain carries TRBV27 and TRBJ2-7, with a possible D match to TRBD2 (7 bases). Germline lookup yields CDR1 MNHEY and CDR2 SMNVEV (reference sequence). The CDR3 consists of 13 residues. Trimming cost V 3 bases and J 7 bases, with 13 bases left between them. The CDR3 region is CASSFGGAQEQYV. For the CDR3, the DNA is TGTGCCAGCAGTTTTGGGGGGGCGCAAGAGCAGTACGTC.

The chain uses TRBV27 and TRBJ2-7; no clear D. Trimming removed 7 bases from V and 1 base from J, with 14 bases in between. The germline V gene encodes CDR1 MNHEY and CDR2 SMNVEV (reference sequence). The CDR3 has 14 residues. The CDR3 DNA reads as TGTGCCAGCACCCCATCGGCCCGATCCTACGAGCAGTACTTC. This encodes CASTPSARSYEQYF.

The rearrangement joins TRBV4-1 to TRBJ2-7, with 7 bases fitting TRBD2. The length of the CDR3 is 14 residues. In germline, CDR1 is MGHRA, CDR2 YSYEKL. Germline trimming cut 4 bases from V and 3 bases from J; bases unmatched to any gene: 6. The CDR3 DNA follows: TGCGCCAGCAGCCCGGGACGGGGGGACTACGAGCAGTACTTC. Protein: CASSPGRGDYEQYF.

This chain links TRBV7-9 with TRBJ2-1, with TRBD2 as a possible D gene (6 bases). The CDR3 contains 17 residues. V shed 5 bases and J shed 0 bases, with 17 bases lying between them. The germline gives CDR1 SEHNR, CDR2 FQNEAQ (reference sequence). The CDR3 region is CASSVGTGPSSYNEQFF. CDR3 in DNA: TGTGCCAGCAGCGTAGGGACTGGCCCGAGCTCCTACAATGAGCAGTTCTTC.

The chain has TRBV12-3 or TRBV12-4 and TRBJ2-5; 7 nucleotides line up with TRBD2. V lost 5 bases to trimming and J lost 3 bases; unmatched junction nucleotides: 12. The CDR3 consists of 16 residues. The CDR3 loop is CASSHRGGVEKETQYF. The CDR3 nucleotides are TGTGCCAGCAGTCATCGGGGAGGGGTGGAGAAAGAGACCCAGTACTTC.

The chain links TRBV19 to TRBJ1-5; D is unresolved. The CDR3 is 14 residues long. Germline V gene sequence: CDR1 LNHDA, CDR2 SQIVND (reference sequence). Trimming removed 6 bases at V and 5 bases at J, with 14 bases between. CDR3 coding DNA: TGTGCCAGTAGCCTCGGGTCTCGATATCAGCCCCAGCATTTT. Amino acids: CASSLGSRYQPQHF.

The rearrangement uses TRBV5-1 and TRBJ2-7, with a possible D match to TRBD1 (6 bases). V was trimmed by 1 base and J by 6 bases, leaving 8 bases between them. This CDR3 region has 12 residues. CDR1 SGHRS and CDR2 YFSETQ come from the germline V gene. Written as DNA, the CDR3 is TGCGCCAGCAGCTTGCGAGGGGGCGAGCAGTACGTC. Translated, it gives CASSLRGGEQYV.

This rearrangement joins TRBV10-3 to TRBJ2-7; 9 nucleotides align to TRBD2. J gave up 4 bases and V 4 bases, and 11 bases lay outside the gene matches. The CDR3 consists of 16 residues. The V gene's germline CDR1 is ENHRY and CDR2 SYGVKD. The CDR3 sequence: CAISVFSGSGVYEQYF. CDR3 DNA sequence: TGTGCCATCAGTGTGTTTAGCGGGAGTGGGGTATACGAGCAGTACTTC.

The chain couples TRBV7-8 to TRBJ2-1; weak D call: TRBD2 (5 bases). Per germline, CDR1 SGHVS and CDR2 FQNEAQ. The CDR3 sequence is 14 residues long. The ends were cut back, 3 bases at V and 7 bases at J, with 13 bases in the middle. This CDR3 reads CASSFGGWRNEQFF. The CDR3 DNA is TGTGCCAGCAGCTTCGGTGGATGGAGGAATGAGCAGTTCTTC.

The sample holds one count of this clonotype. The rearrangement links TRBV27 to TRBJ2-1, with D possibly being TRBD1 (6 bases). The CDR3 consists of 14 residues. V dropped 5 bases and J dropped 6 bases, with 14 bases sitting between them. Germline CDR1 and CDR2: MNHEY and SMNVEV (reference sequence). The CDR3 DNA is TGTGCCAGCAGTATACAGGGTTGGGGCAATGAGCAGTTCTTC. Translation: CASSIQGWGNEQFF.

This clonotype occurred once. The rearrangement joins TRBV4-1 to TRBJ2-3, with D possibly TRBD2 on 5 matching bases. The CDR3 has 13 amino acids. The ends were cut back, 3 bases at V and 7 bases at J, with 11 bases in the middle. Looked up from germline, CDR1 is MGHRA and CDR2 is YSYEKL. The CDR3 sequence: CASSHREGNTQYF. The CDR3 coding sequence is TGCGCCAGCAGCCACCGAGAGGGAAATACGCAGTATTTT.

The J gene is TRBJ2-5, the V gene TRBV12-3 or TRBV12-4; no clear D gene. The V end lost 3 bases, the J end lost 5 bases, and 7 bases lay between the germline ends. The CDR3 consists of 12 residues. In nucleotides, the CDR3 is TGTGCCAGCAGTTTGGACCGGGAGACCCAGTACTTC. This gives the protein CASSLDRETQYF.

The chain links TRBV25-1 to TRBJ2-7, with unresolved D. Per germline, CDR1 MGHDK and CDR2 SYGVNS. V gave up 3 bases and J gave up 11 bases, with 14 bases separating them. This CDR3 spans 12 amino acids. DNA of the CDR3: TGTGCCAGCAGTGACTTCGATGTGAAGGAGTACTTC. Translation gives CASSDFDVKEYF.

To note about this clonotype: Sequence at one end of the junction differs from germline and may be a read error. This sequence joins TRBV13 and TRBJ1-2; no definite D call. Germline V lookup: CDR1 PRHDT, CDR2 FYEKMQ (reference sequence). CDR3 size: 14 residues. For the CDR3, the DNA is TGTGCCAGCAGCCTAGGCCGCTCGAGCTATGGCTACACCTTC. Protein sequence: CASSLGRSSYGYTF.

The V gene is TRBV20-1, the J gene TRBJ1-5, with a weak D call TRBD1 (5 bases). Trimming removed 6 bases at V and 2 bases at J, with 14 bases between. This CDR3 is built from 14 residues. Germline V gives CDR1 DFQATT, CDR2 SNEGSKA (reference sequence). The DNA for the CDR3 is TGCAGTGCGCCTCAGGGAAGGCGCAATCAGCCCCAGCATTTT. As protein: CSAPQGRRNQPQHF.

The chain links TRBV29-1 to TRBJ2-5; D is uncertain. CDR3 size: 12 residues. Germline V CDR1 and CDR2: SQVTM, ANQGSEA. Trimming stripped 8 bases from V and 7 bases from J, with 17 bases between. For the CDR3, the DNA is TGCAGCACGCCTGGCCTTTCGGGGACCCAGTACTTC. Its protein is CSTPGLSGTQYF.

V usage is TRBV27 and J usage is TRBJ1-5; TRBD1 is a possible D gene (5 bases). The CDR3 contains 17 residues. Germline loops: CDR1 MNHEY, CDR2 SMNVEV (reference sequence). V was cut by 5 bases and J by 0 bases, with 17 bases left in between. The CDR3 DNA is TGTGCCAGCAGTCGATACCTCGGGGGAAGTAGCAATCAGCCCCAGCATTTT. It specifies CASSRYLGGSSNQPQHF.

The V and J genes are TRBV27 and TRBJ2-7; D is perhaps TRBD2 (6 bases). V lost 6 bases and J lost 2, with 17 bases in between. This CDR3 spans 15 amino acids. The germline V gene encodes CDR1 MNHEY and CDR2 SMNVEV (reference sequence). The CDR3 nucleotides read TGTGCCAGCAGCTGGGGGACTCCCGCAACCTACGAGCAGTACTTC. Protein: CASSWGTPATYEQYF.

V gene TRBV20-1 combines with J gene TRBJ1-5, with a tentative D call TRBD1 (5 bases). This CDR3 comprises 12 residues. CDR1 is DFQATT and CDR2 is SNEGSKA in the germline V gene (reference sequence). V was trimmed by 6 bases and J by 1 base, leaving 7 bases between them. The CDR3 DNA sequence: TGCAGTGCCAGACAGAGCAATCAGCCCCAGCATTTT. The encoded protein is CSARQSNQPQHF.

The chain is built from TRBV5-1 and TRBJ2-2; D possibly corresponds to TRBD1 (6 bases). Per germline, CDR1 SGHRS and CDR2 YFSETQ. Trimming shortened V by 0 bases and J by 13 bases, and 13 bases separated the two germline ends. CDR3 size: 13 residues. The CDR3 sequence is CASSLAGVRGLFF. CDR3 nucleotides: TGCGCCAGCAGCTTGGCAGGGGTACGCGGGCTGTTTTTT. The entire variable domain, with the rest obtained from reference TRBV5-1 and TRBJ2-2, is as follows: KAGVTQTPRYLIKTRGQQVTLSCSPISGHRSVSWYQQTPGQGLQFLFEYFSETQRNKGNFPGRFSGRQFSNSRSEMNVSTLELGDSALYLCASSLAGVRGLFFGEGSRLTVL.

The chain combines TRBV5-1 with TRBJ1-1, with 8 bases aligning to TRBD1. This CDR3 is 17 amino acids long. Germline trimming cut 0 bases from V and 4 bases from J; bases unmatched to any gene: 11. CDR1 and CDR2 from the germline V gene are SGHRS and YFSETQ. This CDR3 is CASSLAFRGLRGTEAFF. The CDR3 DNA is TGCGCCAGCAGCTTGGCTTTCAGGGGGCTTCGGGGCACTGAAGCTTTCTTT.

V is TRBV7-2 and J is TRBJ2-1, with unresolved D. The germline V gene has CDR1 SGHTA and CDR2 FQGNSA. Trimming left V 4 bases short and J 7 bases short, with 20 bases between. CDR3 length: 16 amino acids. The CDR3 region has the DNA TGTGCCAGCAGCTCCCATAGGGTAGGTCCGAGGAATGAGCAGTTCTTC. Protein product: CASSSHRVGPRNEQFF.

This sequence joins TRBV27 and TRBJ2-7; D is undetermined. Trimming pared 5 bases from V and 0 bases from J, leaving 11 bases between. The CDR3 runs to 14 residues. In germline, CDR1 is MNHEY, CDR2 SMNVEV (reference sequence). The CDR3 bases are TGTGCCAGCAGTCCCGGGCGAAGCTCCTACGAGCAGTACTTC. Encoded protein: CASSPGRSSYEQYF.